This T cell receptor (beta chain) was captured in a study of T cells in localized non-small cell lung cancer (dated by TCRdb to 2018 to 2021). In the study overall: Comparing tumors with uninvolved tumor-adjacent lungs, the study looked at the T cell repertoires of around 250 patients with early-stage NSCLC. All 250 or so NSCLC patients in the cohort were treatment-naive and had localized lung tumors that were resected. The mean age of the NSCLC patients was under 70 years, with 120 to 150 men and 107 women.

At diagnosis, tumor, uninvolved tumor-adjacent lung and peripheral blood were collected and then preserved as a mix of FFPE and fresh-frozen material. For TCR repertoire profiling, blood samples were analyzed in the form of peripheral blood mononuclear cells. Looking up the germline V gene (reference sequence) yields CDR1 SGHKS and CDR2 YYEKEE. V is cut back by 6 bases and J by 2 bases, with 11 bases in the junction unmatched. From the cysteine through the phenylalanine, the CDR3 covers 16 amino acids. Only the CDR3 part of the read is kept: 48 bases, read in frame from the first base. To note about this clone: Its antigen specificity is not known. No base-level quality is on record; no much larger clone is a single base apart.

Here is what the overall study found, with its caveats: Since the design was exploratory, TCR variables were selected using unadjusted p-values with no false-discovery rate correction. A median of approximately 62 of the top 100 tumor clones turned up in the paired uninvolved adjacent lung, and 25 to 30 of those clones also ranked among the top 100 of that same adjacent lung. Because multi-region tumor sequencing was not performed, intratumor heterogeneity could not be ruled out. Uninvolved tumor-adjacent lung showed the highest T cell clonality, higher than tumor, which suggests more focused antigenic responses in the adjacent lung. Higher T cell density in blood was associated with longer overall survival, whereas higher clonality in adjacent lung was associated with shorter survival.

TCR beta CDR3 regions were sequenced from DNA using the immunoSEQ Assay. The source study handled its data this way. To compute T cell density, TCR beta template counts were normalized to usable DNA, which was estimated by amplifying housekeeping genes. Using the preseqR package, richness was estimated by extrapolating to 120,000 templates for tissue samples and 400,000 templates for PBMC samples. Clonality was defined as one minus Pielou's evenness. Differential abundance testing on productive amino-acid clonotypes, with a minimum total count of 5 and an alpha of 0.1, was used to identify tissue-enriched TCRs. Repertoire overlap between compartments was quantified with the Jaccard Index and Morisita Overlap Index. GLIPH grouped TCR beta CDR3s together with public tetramer-defined viral CDR3s, and a viral motif had to include at least three viral sequences and also show V-gene enrichment. TCRdb mirrors the immuneACCESS table, restricted to in-frame sequences. Some clones are absent from its copies; in checked studies, under half trace to an unresolved V gene, and the reason for the others is unknown. The V and J calls and the clone size are those of that table, but D and trimming were determined from the DNA. The sample includes under 40,000 clones, with roughly 87% observed a single time. The ten largest clones take up 15% to 20% of the sample.

The chain is encoded by TRBV5-5 joined to TRBJ1-2, with 9 junctional bases fitting TRBD1. The sample in question was peripheral blood mononuclear cells, obtained before any cancer treatment. This receptor was obtained from a man between 40 and 70 years old with stage III lung adenocarcinoma. The DNA sequence is given as TGTGCCAGCATCCCTAACCCGGGACAGGGAAACTATGGCTACACCTTC. It translates to CASIPNPGQGNYGYTF.